Listed here are 10 T cell receptor beta chains from one sample, sequenced in a study of shared clonotypes between healthy human individuals. TCRdb's copy holds only in-frame clones and misses some; the assay was immunoSEQ multiplex PCR. The sample carries some 1,100,000 clones, 78% recorded once. The specimen was memory CD4+ T cells from PBMCs. Specified subset: CD45RA-negative fraction. These TCRs come from a man in his late teens or twenties in good health. Some clones in this sample may be carry-over from other donors' samples.

The gene calls are TRBV19 and TRBJ2-7, with D perhaps given as TRBD1 or TRBD2 (5 bases each). Germline CDR1 reads LNHDA; CDR2 reads SQIVND (reference sequence). CDR3 length: 16 amino acids. V lost 6 bases and J 0 bases, leaving 18 bases between the germline ends. CDR3 sequence (DNA): TGTGCCAGTAGAAGGGTGGGGACGGGAAGCTCCTACGAGCAGTACTTC. Translation: CASRRVGTGSSYEQYF.

This clone has just a few counts. The J gene is TRBJ1-2, the V gene TRBV29-1; TRBD1 matches 7 bases. CDR1 is SQVTM, CDR2 ANQGSEA, per germline. This CDR3 has 12 amino acids. With 4 bases clipped from V and 5 bases from J, the junction kept 4 bases outside the gene matches. CDR3 in DNA: TGCAGCGTTGCGGGACAGTGGTATGGCTACACCTTC. Protein product: CSVAGQWYGYTF.

V gene TRBV7-2 combines with J gene TRBJ2-7; unclear D gene. CDR1 and CDR2 (germline): SGHTA, FQGNSA. Deletions cut 1 base from V and 6 bases from J, with 19 bases between. CDR3 length equals 16 residues. The CDR3 region has the DNA TGTGCCAGCAGCTTAGGCCGGTCGGTGTCCCTGGGCGAGCAGTACTTC. Translation gives CASSLGRSVSLGEQYF.

This chain links TRBV5-1 with TRBJ2-2, with 8 bases matching TRBD2. The CDR3 contains 18 residues. Germline V gene data show CDR1 as SGHRS and CDR2 as YFSETQ. Germline trimming cut 3 bases from V and 3 bases from J; bases unmatched to any gene: 13. In DNA form, the CDR3 reads TGCGCCAGCAGCTCAACGGGGGGGACACCTAGTTACACCGGGGAGCTGTTTTTT. Encoded protein: CASSSTGGTPSYTGELFF. The whole variable domain, remainder taken from reference TRBV5-1 and TRBJ2-2, is KAGVTQTPRYLIKTRGQQVTLSCSPISGHRSVSWYQQTPGQGLQFLFEYFSETQRNKGNFPGRFSGRQFSNSRSEMNVSTLELGDSALYLCASSSTGGTPSYTGELFFGEGSRLTVL.

V and J are TRBV5-1 and TRBJ1-1; TRBD1 might be the D (5 bases). V was shortened by 4 bases and J by 3 bases, with 10 bases between the two germline ends. From germline, CDR1 is SGHRS and CDR2 YFSETQ. The CDR3 runs to 13 residues. CDR3 nucleotides: TGCGCCAGCAGCCTCCAGGGAGACACTGAAGCTTTCTTT. Translation gives CASSLQGDTEAFF.

The V call is TRBV29-1, the J call TRBJ2-7, with 9 nucleotides matching TRBD1. With V trimmed by 8 bases and J by 5 bases, 10 bases remained unmatched. The germline V gene encodes CDR1 SQVTM and CDR2 ANQGSEA. The CDR3 sequence is 13 residues long. For the CDR3, the DNA is TGCAGCTTTCGAACAGGGGGCTTCGACGAGCAGTACTTC. Protein sequence: CSFRTGGFDEQYF.

Turning to this clone: Other DNA sequences in this sample translate to the same CDR3. The chain couples TRBV6-5 to TRBJ1-2, with D perhaps matching TRBD1 (6 bases). Germline V gives CDR1 MNHEY, CDR2 SVGAGI. The CDR3 runs to 14 residues. Trimming removed 0 bases at V and 8 bases at J, with 13 bases between. CDR3 sequence: CASSYSGGGGGYTF. The CDR3, as DNA: TGTGCCAGCAGTTACTCCGGAGGGGGAGGAGGCTACACCTTC.

The J gene is TRBJ1-2, the V gene TRBV23-1; D is uncertain. TRBV23-1 is classed as an ORF, of uncertain function. The CDR3 extends over 14 amino acids. The V and J ends lost 0 bases and 4 bases respectively, with 9 bases between them. The CDR3 DNA reads TGCGCCAGCAGTCAATCTAGCGGTCGCTATGGCTACACCTTC. Its protein is CASSQSSGRYGYTF.

This clone was picked up one time. J is TRBJ2-7 and V is TRBV27; possible D gene TRBD2, 5 bases. With 3 bases removed from V and 3 bases from J, the gap between germline ends came to 12 bases. The CDR3 contains 14 residues. Per germline, CDR1 MNHEY and CDR2 SMNVEV (reference sequence). The DNA for the CDR3 is TGTGCCAGCAGTTTTCGGGGTGCGGACTACGAGCAGTACTTC. Translation gives CASSFRGADYEQYF.

The V gene is TRBV4-1, the J gene TRBJ2-1; weak D call: TRBD2 (5 bases). Per the germline V gene, CDR1 is MGHRA and CDR2 is YSYEKL. V lost 0 bases, J lost 4 bases, and 7 bases lay in between. The CDR3 covers 14 residues. The CDR3 here is CASSQEGLYNEQFF. CDR3 DNA: TGCGCCAGCAGCCAAGAAGGACTGTACAATGAGCAGTTCTTC.